The clone carrying this T cell receptor beta chain has ten or more counts. Its specificity is unknown. The sample is drawn from a study of T cells in Graves' hyperthyroidism and ophthalmopathy. Study-level points and caveats: Blood also carried most thyroid clonotypes expanded above 0.001.

The PBMCs had their origin in 10 ml of fresh peripheral blood. RNA transcripts yielded amplified TCR beta CDR3 regions. First-round RT-PCR with HTBI primers amplified the TCR CDR3 region. From the multiplex PCR reads, TCRdb called clonotypes with MiXCR, one entry per CDR3 protein. This repertoire shows 700,000 or so distinct CDR3 sequences, about 15% found once; its top ten account for under 10%. The sample was blood. The origin of this receptor is a man between 18 and 29 years old with Graves' hyperthyroidism.

The CDR3, as DNA: TGTGCCAGCAGTTTTCAGGGGCGGAGTGAAAAACTGTTTTTT. Translation gives CASSFQGRSEKLFF. The chain is built from TRBV28 and TRBJ1-4; tentative D call: TRBD1 (6 bases). CDR1 MDHEN and CDR2 SYDVKM come from the germline V gene. This CDR3 region has 14 residues. Between the trimmed V and J ends, which lost 3 bases and 7 bases, there was a span of 12 bases.